The 30 T cell receptor beta chains reported below all come from one sample, sequenced in a study of radiotherapy plus CTLA-4 blockade in lung cancer. Clones were read by immunoSEQ multiplex PCR, and TCRdb kept only the in-frame ones, dropping some. Counted here are 30,000 or so clones, about 72% occurring once; the ten biggest clones make up 6.5% to 8.5%. The starting material was peripheral blood, obtained from a patient treated with radiotherapy plus ipilimumab. The source of these receptors is a human donor with non-small cell lung cancer who had stable disease on radiotherapy plus ipilimumab.

This rearrangement joins TRBV19 to TRBJ1-5; D is undetermined. The CDR3 runs to 14 residues. Trimming removed 7 bases at V and 7 bases at J, with 17 bases between. Germline V gives CDR1 LNHDA, CDR2 SQIVND (reference sequence). This CDR3 is CASNLSGDRQPQHF. The CDR3 DNA is TGTGCCAGTAACCTAAGTGGAGACCGCCAGCCCCAGCATTTT.

Of note for this clone: Within the sample, other DNA sequences also encode this same CDR3. The chain has TRBV2 and TRBJ2-6; no clear D gene. CDR1 is SNHLY and CDR2 is FYNNEI in the germline V gene. The CDR3 is made up of 16 amino acids. V lost 0 bases and J 4 bases, leaving 10 bases between the germline ends. Here the CDR3 DNA reads TGTGCCAGCAGTGAAGCTAGGACGCCCGGGGCCAACGTCCTGACTTTC. Amino acid sequence: CASSEARTPGANVLTF.

The chain recombines TRBV27 with TRBJ1-5; D gene ambiguous. The CDR3 spans 15 residues. V was trimmed by 0 bases and J by 7 bases, leaving 13 bases between them. CDR1 MNHEY and CDR2 SMNVEV come from the germline V gene (reference sequence). For the CDR3, the DNA is TGTGCCAGCAGTTTATCCGGAGTCGGACGGCAGCCCCAGCATTTT. This encodes CASSLSGVGRQPQHF.

This clone is a singleton in its sample. This chain links TRBV7-8 with TRBJ2-5; the D gene could be TRBD1 or TRBD2 (7 bases each). The germline V and J ends were trimmed by 3 bases and 4 bases, with 21 bases remaining between them. The CDR3 runs to 17 residues. Germline CDR1 SGHVS, CDR2 FQNEAQ. The CDR3 DNA follows: TGTGCCAGCAGCTTTCTCGCGGGGAGGGGGCTGGGAGAGACCCAGTACTTC. It encodes CASSFLAGRGLGETQYF. The complete variable domain, with remaining parts taken from reference TRBV7-8 and TRBJ2-5, reads GAGVSQSPRYKVAKRGQDVALRCDPISGHVSLFWYQQALGQGPEFLTYFQNEAQLDKSGLPSDRFFAERPEGSVSTLKIQRTQQEDSAVYLCASSFLAGRGLGETQYFGPGTRLLVL.

The chain employs TRBV19 and TRBJ2-1; 7 nucleotides line up with TRBD1. This CDR3 contains 11 residues. Germline V gene sequence: CDR1 LNHDA, CDR2 SQIVND (reference sequence). J lost 10 bases, V lost 5 bases, and 2 bases had no gene match. CDR3 sequence: CASSEQGEQFF. DNA for the CDR3: TGTGCCAGTAGTGAACAGGGGGAGCAGTTCTTC.

DNA for the CDR3: TGTGCCAGCAGTGCCGGCGGACAGGGACTAAATCAGCCCCAGCATTTT. The encoded protein is CASSAGGQGLNQPQHF. The chain couples TRBV2 to TRBJ1-5, with 8 bases lining up with TRBD1. V trimming: 4 bases; J trimming: 4 bases; junction bases outside the gene matches: 9. The CDR3 totals 16 residues. The germline V gene encodes CDR1 SNHLY and CDR2 FYNNEI.

The CDR3 is CATETGGGYGYTF. The CDR3 coding sequence is TGTGCCACCGAGACAGGGGGCGGCTATGGCTACACCTTC. V usage is TRBV28 and J usage is TRBJ1-2; 10 bases fit TRBD1. V was pared by 10 bases and J by 4 bases, with 6 bases of the junction left unmatched. Germline values: CDR1 MDHEN, CDR2 SYDVKM. There are 13 residues in the CDR3.

The chain employs TRBV19 and TRBJ2-5, with D possibly TRBD2 on 7 matching bases. Trimming stripped 6 bases from V and 5 bases from J, with 22 bases between. Per the germline V gene, CDR1 is LNHDA and CDR2 is SQIVND (reference sequence). The CDR3 is 16 residues long. The chain's CDR3 is CASRPGWGGAPETQYF. The CDR3 nucleotides read TGTGCCAGTAGACCCGGTTGGGGGGGGGCCCCTGAGACCCAGTACTTC.

The chain combines TRBV7-2 with TRBJ1-3; D gene ambiguous. Trimming removed 1 base from V and 0 bases from J, with 7 bases in between. Germline V gene lookup returns CDR1 SGHTA and CDR2 FQGNSA. The CDR3 loop spans 15 amino acids. The CDR3 here is CASSLDTRSGNTIYF. Written as DNA, the CDR3 is TGTGCCAGCAGCTTAGACACCCGCTCTGGAAACACCATATATTTT. Full variable domain (missing parts from reference TRBV7-2 and TRBJ1-3): GAGVSQSPSNKVTEKGKDVELRCDPISGHTALYWYRQSLGQGLEFLIYFQGNSAPDKSGLPSDRFSAERTGGSVSTLTIQRTQQEDSAVYLCASSLDTRSGNTIYFGEGSWLTVV.

V and J are TRBV7-9 and TRBJ2-7; maybe TRBD1 (5 bases). The CDR3 extends over 14 amino acids. Germline V gene data show CDR1 as SEHNR and CDR2 as FQNEAQ (reference sequence). Trimming took 6 bases from V and 0 from J, leaving 12 bases between them. For the CDR3, the DNA is TGTGCCAGCAGAAACAGGATACGCTCCTACGAGCAGTACGTC. This sequence encodes CASRNRIRSYEQYV.

Regarding this clone: The same CDR3 arises from other DNA sequences in this sample as well. The chain joins TRBV5-1 to TRBJ2-7; either TRBD1 or TRBD2 may fit D (5 bases each). Between the trimmed V and J ends, which lost 4 bases and 3 bases, there was a span of 14 bases. The CDR3 length is 14 residues. Germline CDR1 is SGHRS and CDR2 is YFSETQ. CDR3 in DNA: TGCGCCAGCAGCCTGGCCGGGACGAACTACGAGCAGTACTTC. Residues: CASSLAGTNYEQYF.

V and J are TRBV5-1 and TRBJ1-2, with 9 positions matching TRBD1. The germline gives CDR1 SGHRS, CDR2 YFSETQ. The CDR3 has 15 amino acids. With V trimmed by 3 bases and J by 5 bases, 8 bases remained unmatched. The CDR3 DNA is TGCGCCAGCAGCTCCCGTGGGACAGGGCGGTATGGCTACACCTTC. Protein sequence: CASSSRGTGRYGYTF.

V and J are TRBV18 and TRBJ2-1; TRBD1 aligns across 8 bases. Germline CDR1 reads KGHSH; CDR2 reads LQKENI. The V gene end was trimmed by 3 bases and the J gene end by 4 bases; junction bases not matched to a gene: 8. The CDR3 is 16 amino acids. The CDR3 DNA reads TGTGCCAGCTCACCCTTCGGACAGGGCGAGTACAATGAGCAGTTCTTC. Translating gives CASSPFGQGEYNEQFF. Supplemented by reference TRBV18 and TRBJ2-1, the full variable domain reads NAGVMQNPRHLVRRRGQEARLRCSPMKGHSHVYWYRQLPEEGLKFMVYLQKENIIDESGMPKERFSAEFPKEGPSILRIQQVVRGDSAAYFCASSPFGQGEYNEQFFGPGTRLTVL.

This chain connects TRBV5-1 to TRBJ1-3, with a tentative D call TRBD1 (5 bases). The CDR3 has 16 residues. The V end was cut by 1 base, the J end by 1 base, with 12 bases between. CDR1 and CDR2 (germline): SGHRS, YFSETQ. The DNA for the CDR3 is TGCGCCAGCAGCTTGTGGACGGGGCTTTCTGGAAACACCATATATTTT. Translating gives CASSLWTGLSGNTIYF.

This clone came up once. The chain combines TRBV7-9 with TRBJ1-4; no clear D gene. The CDR3 is 17 residues long. Germline V gene data show CDR1 as SEHNR and CDR2 as FQNEAQ (reference sequence). Trimming removed 5 bases at V and 2 bases at J, with 18 bases between. CDR3 loop: CASSPGLGVSTNEKLFF. CDR3 nucleotide sequence: TGTGCCAGCAGCCCCGGGTTGGGAGTATCTACTAATGAAAAACTGTTTTTT.

This chain connects TRBV6-5 to TRBJ2-2, with D uncertain. Between the trimmed V and J ends, which lost 7 bases and 6 bases, there was a span of 15 bases. The germline V gene encodes CDR1 MNHEY and CDR2 SVGAGI. The CDR3 contains 14 residues. The CDR3: CASKATTGPGELFF. CDR3 nucleotide sequence: TGTGCCAGCAAGGCGACCACCGGGCCCGGGGAGCTGTTTTTT.

The V and J genes are TRBV20-1 and TRBJ1-2, with D tentatively TRBD1 (5 bases). Germline CDR1 and CDR2: DFQATT and SNEGSKA (reference sequence). This CDR3 region has 11 residues. V dropped 6 bases and J dropped 8 bases, with 13 bases sitting between them. The CDR3 region is CSASQGGGYTF. CDR3 sequence (DNA): TGCAGTGCCTCCCAGGGAGGGGGCTACACCTTC.

J is TRBJ1-1 and V is TRBV7-9; D remains ambiguous. Germline V lookup: CDR1 SEHNR, CDR2 FQNEAQ (reference sequence). The CDR3 is 12 residues long. Between the trimmed V and J ends, which lost 6 bases and 3 bases, there was a span of 8 bases. In DNA form, the CDR3 reads TGTGCCAGCAGAACATTGGACACTGAAGCTTTCTTT. Its translation is CASRTLDTEAFF.

This clone was recorded only once. CDR3 sequence reads: CASSLQGPYQPQHF. In nucleotides, the CDR3 is TGTGCCAGCAGTTTACAAGGCCCTTATCAGCCCCAGCATTTT. The gene calls are TRBV28 and TRBJ1-5; no firm D call. The germline gives CDR1 MDHEN, CDR2 SYDVKM. V lost 2 bases and J 5 bases, leaving 10 bases between the germline ends. The CDR3 runs 14 residues. The complete variable domain, with remaining parts taken from reference TRBV28 and TRBJ1-5, reads DVKVTQSSRYLVKRTGEKVFLECVQDMDHENMFWYRQDPGLGLRLIYFSYDVKMKEKGDIPEGYSVSREKKERFSLILESASTNQTSMYLCASSLQGPYQPQHFGDGTRLSIL.

V and J are TRBV5-6 and TRBJ1-5; D uncertain. The CDR3 extends over 13 amino acids. V lost 1 base and J lost 5, with 7 bases in between. Per germline, CDR1 SGHDT and CDR2 YYEEEE. The CDR3: CASSLLGDQPQHF. CDR3 bases: TGTGCCAGCAGCTTGTTGGGCGATCAGCCCCAGCATTTT.

V and J are TRBV7-2 and TRBJ2-3; TRBD1 is a possible D gene (6 bases). CDR3 size: 14 residues. Germline CDR1 and CDR2: SGHTA and FQGNSA. The V end was cut by 6 bases, the J end by 6 bases, with 16 bases between. CDR3 sequence (DNA): TGTGCCAGCAGACCCACCGCAGGGGCGGATACGCAGTATTTT. Protein product: CASRPTAGADTQYF.

V is TRBV11-3 and J is TRBJ2-2; D perhaps matches TRBD2 (6 bases). Between the trimmed V and J ends, which lost 3 bases and 6 bases, there was a span of 11 bases. CDR3 size: 14 residues. Per the germline V gene, CDR1 is SGHNT and CDR2 is YENEEA. Here the CDR3 reads CASSLTRVAGELFF. The CDR3 DNA reads as TGTGCCAGCAGCTTGACTAGAGTGGCCGGGGAGCTGTTTTTT. Together with reference TRBV11-3 and TRBJ2-2, the CDR3 gives the full variable domain: EAGVVQSPRYKIIEKKQPVAFWCNPISGHNTLYWYLQNLGQGPELLIRYENEEAVDDSQLPKDRFSAERLKGVDSTLKIQPAELGDSAVYLCASSLTRVAGELFFGEGSRLTVL.

J is TRBJ2-2 and V is TRBV10-3; 7 bases are shared with TRBD1. This CDR3 is built from 16 residues. Looked up from germline, CDR1 is ENHRY and CDR2 is SYGVKD. With V trimmed by 3 bases and J by 2 bases, 6 bases remained unmatched. The CDR3 DNA sequence: TGTGCCATCAGTGACCCGACAGGGCCTAACACCGGGGAGCTGTTTTTT. This codes for CAISDPTGPNTGELFF.

This sequence joins TRBV2 and TRBJ1-5, with D hard to call. The CDR3 contains 14 residues. V lost 5 bases, J lost 0 bases, and 8 bases lay in between. CDR1 is SNHLY and CDR2 is FYNNEI in the germline V gene. The CDR3 loop is CASSPSTSNQPQHF. The CDR3 nucleotides are TGTGCCAGCAGTCCTTCGACTAGCAATCAGCCCCAGCATTTT.

The gene calls are TRBV7-9 and TRBJ2-3, with TRBD2 matching 10 bases. In germline, CDR1 is SEHNR, CDR2 FQNEAQ (reference sequence). The CDR3 covers 15 residues. V was pared by 2 bases and J by 3 bases, with 2 bases of the junction left unmatched. DNA of the CDR3: TGTGCCAGCAGCTTATTTAGCGGGGGGACAGATACGCAGTATTTT. This translates into CASSLFSGGTDTQYF.

The genes are TRBV11-2 and TRBJ2-3; the D is unclear. V lost 5 bases and J 2 bases, leaving 17 bases between the germline ends. The germline gives CDR1 SGHAT, CDR2 FQNNGV. The CDR3 is 16 amino acids. The CDR3 bases are TGTGCCAGCAGCCCATCTAGACGTTCCACCACAGATACGCAGTATTTT. Translating it yields CASSPSRRSTTDTQYF.

The rearrangement joins TRBV15 to TRBJ2-3; D gene ambiguous. Trimming pared 5 bases from V and 2 bases from J, leaving 5 bases between. The germline V gene has CDR1 LNHNV and CDR2 YYDKDF (reference sequence). This CDR3 has 12 residues. This CDR3 reads CATSAYTDTQYF. The CDR3 DNA is TGTGCCACCAGCGCCTACACAGATACGCAGTATTTT. Based on the CDR3 plus reference TRBV15 and TRBJ2-3, the full variable domain is DAMVIQNPRYQVTQFGKPVTLSCSQTLNHNVMYWYQQKSSQAPKLLFHYYDKDFNNEADTPDNFQSRRPNTSFCFLDIRSPGLGDTAMYLCATSAYTDTQYFGPGTRLTVL.

CDR3 residues: CASSLGPGIGEKLFF. As DNA, the CDR3 is TGTGCCAGCAGCTTAGGGCCGGGGATAGGGGAAAAACTGTTTTTT. The chain recombines TRBV7-3 with TRBJ1-4, with D unresolved. The CDR3 is 15 residues long. CDR1 is SGHTA, CDR2 FQGTGA, per germline. V lost 2 bases and J lost 8, with 15 bases in between.

The V gene is TRBV7-2, the J gene TRBJ1-2; D not certain. CDR1 is SGHTA and CDR2 is FQGNSA in the germline V gene. Trimming cost V 4 bases and J 4 bases, with 19 bases left between them. The CDR3 is made up of 16 amino acids. CDR3 DNA: TGTGCCAGCAGCTCTTTCGTTAGTGGATCGAGCTATGGCTACACCTTC. Its translation: CASSSFVSGSSYGYTF.

The J gene is TRBJ1-2, the V gene TRBV7-2; maybe TRBD1 (6 bases). The CDR3 spans 15 residues. Germline V CDR1 and CDR2: SGHTA, FQGNSA. Trimming removed 2 bases from V and 8 bases from J, with 18 bases in between. CDR3 sequence (DNA): TGTGCCAGCAGCTTAACCGCGACAGGACAGATGGGCTACACCTTC. This codes for CASSLTATGQMGYTF. Using reference TRBV7-2 and TRBJ1-2 for the parts outside the CDR3, the full variable domain is GAGVSQSPSNKVTEKGKDVELRCDPISGHTALYWYRQSLGQGLEFLIYFQGNSAPDKSGLPSDRFSAERTGGSVSTLTIQRTQQEDSAVYLCASSLTATGQMGYTFGSGTRLTVV.